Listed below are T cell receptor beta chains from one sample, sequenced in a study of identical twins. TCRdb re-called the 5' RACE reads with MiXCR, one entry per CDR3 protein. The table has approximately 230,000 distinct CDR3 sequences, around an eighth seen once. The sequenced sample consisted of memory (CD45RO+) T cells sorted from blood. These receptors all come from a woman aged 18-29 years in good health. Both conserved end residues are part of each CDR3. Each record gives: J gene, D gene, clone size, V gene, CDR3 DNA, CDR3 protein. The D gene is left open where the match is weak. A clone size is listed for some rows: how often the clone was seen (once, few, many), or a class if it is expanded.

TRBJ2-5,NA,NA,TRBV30,TGTGCCTATCAGGGGAACCAAGAGACCCAGTACTTC,CAYQGNQETQYF
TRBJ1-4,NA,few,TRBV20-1,TGCAGTGTCACCGACGCAACTAATGAAAAACTGTTTTTT,CSVTDATNEKLFF
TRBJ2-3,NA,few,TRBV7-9,TGTGCCAGCACCGGGGTTGGCACAGATACGCAGTATTTT,CASTGVGTDTQYF
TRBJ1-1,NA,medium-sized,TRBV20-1,TGCAGTGCCTTACGGGACGTCGACACTGAAGCTTTCTTT,CSALRDVDTEAFF
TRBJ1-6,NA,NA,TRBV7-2,TGTGCCAGCAGCCCTCGTCTTAGGTCCGGGGATTCACCCCTCCACTTT,CASSPRLRSGDSPLHF
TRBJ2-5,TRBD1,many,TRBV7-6,TGTGCCAGCAGCTCCGTGAACAGGGGGAGAGAGACCCAGTACTTC,CASSSVNRGRETQYF
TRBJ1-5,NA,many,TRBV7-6,TGTGCCAGCAGCTTACGTCCCCCGGACCTCGGTCAGCCCCAGCATTTT,CASSLRPPDLGQPQHF
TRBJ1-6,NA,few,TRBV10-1,TGCGCCAGCAGCGACGGGTCCTATAATTCACCCCTCCACTTT,CASSDGSYNSPLHF
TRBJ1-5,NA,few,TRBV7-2,TGTGCCAGCAGCTTAGGACAGGAGCCGCAGCCCCAGCATTTT,CASSLGQEPQPQHF
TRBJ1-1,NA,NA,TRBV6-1,TGTGCCAGCAGGGCACCCGGGACGGTGAACACTGAAGCTTTCTTT,CASRAPGTVNTEAFF
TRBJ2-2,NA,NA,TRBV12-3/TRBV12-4,TGTGCCAGCAGTTTTACGGGAGCCGGGGAGCTGTTTTTT,CASSFTGAGELFF
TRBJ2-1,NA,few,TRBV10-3,TGTGCCATCAGTGAGTCGGTCCGCAGGGTAGCTGAGCAGTTCTTC,CAISESVRRVAEQFF
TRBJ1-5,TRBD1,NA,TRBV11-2,TGTGCCAGCAGCTTCCAGGGGGCGCGGGAGCCCCAGCATTTT,CASSFQGAREPQHF
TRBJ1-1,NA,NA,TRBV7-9,TGTGCCAGCAGCTCTCTCAAAGGGGCCCAACCGAACACTGAAGCTTTCTTT,CASSSLKGAQPNTEAFF
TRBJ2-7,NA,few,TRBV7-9,TGTGCCAGCAGCCTCAGGACCGTTCCCGAGCAGTACTTC,CASSLRTVPEQYF
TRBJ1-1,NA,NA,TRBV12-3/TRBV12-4,TGTGCCAGCAGTTTTGAGGAAGGTCGAGTGGCTTTCTTT,CASSFEEGRVAFF
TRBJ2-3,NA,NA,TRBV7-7,TGTGCTAGCAGATTGTGTGGTACAGATACGCAGTATTTT,CASRLCGTDTQYF
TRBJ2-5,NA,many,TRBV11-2,TGTGCCAGCAGCTTGGGATACCAAGAGACCCAGTACTTC,CASSLGYQETQYF
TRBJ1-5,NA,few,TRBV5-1,TGCGCCAGCAGCTTATCCGGACAGACCAATCAGCCCCAGCATTTT,CASSLSGQTNQPQHF
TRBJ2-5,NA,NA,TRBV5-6,TGTGCCAGCAGCTTGCCAGCCCAAGAGACCCAGTACTTC,CASSLPAQETQYF
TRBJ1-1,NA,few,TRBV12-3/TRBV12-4,TGTGCCAGCAGTTTTTATTTGTCCTCTGAAGCTTTCTTT,CASSFYLSSEAFF
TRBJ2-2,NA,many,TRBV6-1,TGTGCCAGCAAAGGCCAGACGACAGAAACCGGGGAGCTGTTTTTT,CASKGQTTETGELFF
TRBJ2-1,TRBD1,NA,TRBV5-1,TGCGCCAGCAGCCCCGCGACAGGGGGGGATAATGAGCAGTTCTTC,CASSPATGGDNEQFF
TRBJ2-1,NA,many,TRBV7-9,TGTGCCAGCAGCTTAAGGTACGGGGGACAGACCCGAAATGAGCAGTTCTTC,CASSLRYGGQTRNEQFF
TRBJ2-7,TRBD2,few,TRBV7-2,TGTGCCAGCAGCGTATCCGGGACTAGGGACTACGAGCAGTACTTC,CASSVSGTRDYEQYF
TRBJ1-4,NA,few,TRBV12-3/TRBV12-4,TGTGCCAGCTGCGCCAATTGGCCTCTAGAAAAACTGTTTTTT,CASCANWPLEKLFF
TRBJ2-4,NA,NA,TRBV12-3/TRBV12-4,TGTGCCAGCAGTTTGGAATCAGGGAGCATTCAGTACTTC,CASSLESGSIQYF
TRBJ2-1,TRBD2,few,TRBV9,TGTGCCAGTGAACTGCGGGGAGTGGGGGGGGAGCAGTTCTTC,CASELRGVGGEQFF
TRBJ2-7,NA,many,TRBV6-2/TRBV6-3,TGTGCCAGCAGTTACTCGACGGCCAGGGCGTGGGGAAGCTACGAGCAGTACTTC,CASSYSTARAWGSYEQYF
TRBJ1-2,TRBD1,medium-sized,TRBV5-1,TGCGCCAGCAGCCCAGGGGACAGGCGTCTATCTAACTATGGCTACACCTTC,CASSPGDRRLSNYGYTF
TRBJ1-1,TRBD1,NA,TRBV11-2,TGTGCCAGCAGCCAGATTGGATATCGGGGACAGGGGGACACTGAAGCTTTCTTT,CASSQIGYRGQGDTEAFF
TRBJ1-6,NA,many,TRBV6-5,TGTGCCAGCAGTTACTCGAATACCGTTTCCTCTAATTCACCCCTCCACTTT,CASSYSNTVSSNSPLHF
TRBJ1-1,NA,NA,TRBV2,TGTGCCAGCGCAAACCAGTGGTTAACAGCTTTCTTT,CASANQWLTAFF
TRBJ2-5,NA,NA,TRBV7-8,TGTGCCAGCAGCCCGCGGCCCCGGAGGGGCCAAGAGACCCAGTACTTC,CASSPRPRRGQETQYF
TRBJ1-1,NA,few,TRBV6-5,TGTGCCAGCAGTTACGGGAGGGGGAACACTGAAGCTTTCTTT,CASSYGRGNTEAFF
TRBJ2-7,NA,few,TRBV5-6,TGTGCCAGCAGCAGGAGTGGCGCCCCCTACGAGCAGTACTTC,CASSRSGAPYEQYF
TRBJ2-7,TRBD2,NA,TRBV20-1,TGCAGTGCTAGCGGTACTAGCGGGAGAGGCGAGCAGTACTTC,CSASGTSGRGEQYF
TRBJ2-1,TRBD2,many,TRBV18,TGTGCCAGCGCCACCACTAGCGGAAGCCGGGATGAGCAGTTCTTC,CASATTSGSRDEQFF
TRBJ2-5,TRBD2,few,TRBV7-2,TGTGCCAGCAGCTTCCAACTAGCGGGAGACGAGACCCAGTACTTC,CASSFQLAGDETQYF
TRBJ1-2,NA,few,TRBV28,TGTGCCAGCAGTTTTCGGGGAGTCTATGGCTACACCTTC,CASSFRGVYGYTF
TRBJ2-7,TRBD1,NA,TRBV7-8,TGTGCCAGCGGTGCAGGTACCAGGACAGGGAGCGAGCAGTACTTC,CASGAGTRTGSEQYF
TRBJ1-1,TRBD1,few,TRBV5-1,TGCGCCAGCAGCCCTTTAGGGGGCGGCACTGAAGCTTTCTTT,CASSPLGGGTEAFF
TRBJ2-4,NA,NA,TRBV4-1,TGCGCCAGCAGGCGAGTCCCGGGAAACATTCAGTACTTC,CASRRVPGNIQYF
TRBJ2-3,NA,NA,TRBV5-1,TGCGCCAGCAGCCCCGGACAGTTCACAGATACGCAGTATTTT,CASSPGQFTDTQYF
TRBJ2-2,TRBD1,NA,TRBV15,TGTGCCACCAGCATCGGACAGGGGGTCGCCGGGGAGCTGTTTTTT,CATSIGQGVAGELFF
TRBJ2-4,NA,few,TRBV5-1,TGCGCCAGCAGCCGTGACGGCGGGGCAGGTTGGGACATTCAGTACTTC,CASSRDGGAGWDIQYF
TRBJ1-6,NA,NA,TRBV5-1,TGCGCCAGCAGCTTAGGTGACGGAAATTCACCCCTCCACTTT,CASSLGDGNSPLHF
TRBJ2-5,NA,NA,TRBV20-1,TGCAGTGCTACACAGGGAGCAGAGACCCAGTACTTC,CSATQGAETQYF
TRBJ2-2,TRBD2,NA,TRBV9,TGTGCCAGCAGCGTATTTGGGACTAGTCGGCACACCGGGGAGCTGTTTTTT,CASSVFGTSRHTGELFF
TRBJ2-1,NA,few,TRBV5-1,TGCGCCAGCAGCTCGGTTGGAGGAGGAGGAGACTACAATGAGCAGTTCTTC,CASSSVGGGGDYNEQFF
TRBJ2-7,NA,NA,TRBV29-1,TGCAGCGTTGAAGGTGGGGAGACAGGACCTTCCTACGAGCAGTACTTC,CSVEGGETGPSYEQYF
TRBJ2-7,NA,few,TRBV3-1,TGTGCCAGCAGCGGAGACTGGCCCAGCTCCTACGAGCAGTACTTC,CASSGDWPSSYEQYF
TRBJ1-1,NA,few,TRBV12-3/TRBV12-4,TGTGCCAGCAGTTTAAGGGGGAGCACTGAAGCTTTCTTT,CASSLRGSTEAFF